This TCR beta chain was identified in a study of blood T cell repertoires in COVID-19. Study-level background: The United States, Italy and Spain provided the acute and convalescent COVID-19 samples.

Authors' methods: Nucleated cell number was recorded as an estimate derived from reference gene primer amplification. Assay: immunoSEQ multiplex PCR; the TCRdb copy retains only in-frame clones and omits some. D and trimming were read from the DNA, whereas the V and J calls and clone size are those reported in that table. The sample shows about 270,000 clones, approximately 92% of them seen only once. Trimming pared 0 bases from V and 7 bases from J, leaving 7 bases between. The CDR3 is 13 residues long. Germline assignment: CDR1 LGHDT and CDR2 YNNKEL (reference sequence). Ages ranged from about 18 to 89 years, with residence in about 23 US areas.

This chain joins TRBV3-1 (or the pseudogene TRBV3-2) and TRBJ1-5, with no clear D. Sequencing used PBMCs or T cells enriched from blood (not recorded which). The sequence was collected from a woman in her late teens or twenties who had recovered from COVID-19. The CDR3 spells CASSQDLVQPQHF. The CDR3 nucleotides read TGTGCCAGCAGCCAAGATCTTGTCCAGCCCCAGCATTTT.